This T cell receptor (beta chain) was profiled in a study of T cells in Graves' hyperthyroidism and ophthalmopathy. A note on this clonotype: A much larger clone sits a single nucleotide away, making a read error possible.

Patients aged 18 to 65 had newly diagnosed hyperthyroidism lasting under 2 months. Patients were excluded for uncontrolled infection, other autoimmune disease, pregnancy or lactation. The authors took PBMCs from 10 ml fresh peripheral blood. Amplified regions were TCR beta CDR3 sequences from RNA transcripts. With the HTBI primer set, the TCR CDR3 went through a first round of RT-PCR. One entry per CDR3 protein, called by TCRdb with MiXCR from the multiplex PCR reads. Found here are 96,000 or so distinct CDR3 sequences, 51% of them singletons; the top ten hold roughly 27%. The CDR3 extends over 14 amino acids. Germline V CDR1 and CDR2: SGHDT, YYEEEE.

Sequencing input: blood. This receptor was obtained from a woman aged 40 to 55 with Graves' hyperthyroidism. The V and J genes are TRBV5-6 and TRBJ2-7; 8 positions agree with TRBD1. CDR3 nucleotide sequence: TGTGCCGGCAGCTTGATGGGACAGGTCTACGAGCAGTACTTC. It codes for CAGSLMGQVYEQYF.